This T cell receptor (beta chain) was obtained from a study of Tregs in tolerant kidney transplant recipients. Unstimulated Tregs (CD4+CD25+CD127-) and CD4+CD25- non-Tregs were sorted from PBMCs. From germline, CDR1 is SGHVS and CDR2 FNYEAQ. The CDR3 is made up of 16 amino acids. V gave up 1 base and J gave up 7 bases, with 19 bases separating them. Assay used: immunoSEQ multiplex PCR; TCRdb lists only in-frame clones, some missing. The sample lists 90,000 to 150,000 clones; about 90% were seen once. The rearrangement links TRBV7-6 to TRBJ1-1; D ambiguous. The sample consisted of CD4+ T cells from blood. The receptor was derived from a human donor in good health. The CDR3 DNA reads TGTGCCAGCAGCTTAGGCCCCGCGGGAGCGAAGTTTGAAGCTTTCTTT. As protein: CASSLGPAGAKFEAFF.